This T cell receptor beta chain was found in a study of cytotoxic CD8 clonotypes in ibrutinib-treated CLL. Across the study: Within the patient group, about ten were relapsed/refractory and approximately 14 treatment-naive, and some 17 were IGHV unmutated.

The CDR3 is made up of 14 amino acids. V was shortened by 4 bases and J by 2 bases, with 12 bases between the two germline ends. Germline CDR1 and CDR2: SGHRS and YFSETQ. Sequencing was performed with immunoSEQ multiplex PCR; in TCRdb, only in-frame clones are kept and a portion is missing. This sample has about 140,000 clones, with 70% to 85% found just once. The authors obtained approximately 2.2 micrograms of genomic DNA from cryopreserved PBMCs for TCR beta libraries. This chain joins TRBV5-1 and TRBJ1-2; no firm D call. The receptor comes from a human donor with chronic lymphocytic leukemia. The specimen comprised PBMCs, sampled after 12 months of ibrutinib treatment. CDR3 in DNA: TGCGCCAGCAGCCCGGAAGATTCAAACTATGGCTACACCTTC. This gives the protein CASSPEDSNYGYTF. The entire variable domain, with the rest obtained from reference TRBV5-1 and TRBJ1-2, is as follows: KAGVTQTPRYLIKTRGQQVTLSCSPISGHRSVSWYQQTPGQGLQFLFEYFSETQRNKGNFPGRFSGRQFSNSRSEMNVSTLELGDSALYLCASSPEDSNYGYTFGSGTRLTVV.